Detailed here is one TCR beta chain. The antigen remains undetermined. Assay: immunoSEQ multiplex PCR; the TCRdb copy retains only in-frame clones and omits some. The top ten clones hold 0.88% of a sample with about 64,000 clones, approximately 80% of them seen once. The sort gate was single viable CD3+CD4+CD8-CD45RO+ cells for memory CD4+ T cells. Germline assignment: CDR1 WSHSY and CDR2 SAAADI. The V gene lost 0 bases and the J gene lost 4 bases, with 11 bases spanning the gap. This CDR3 region has 15 residues. This sample is part of a study of memory CD4+ T cells and cytomegalovirus serostatus. As for the study in general: This sample comes from healthy Belgian adults, 9 CMV seropositive, some 22 seronegative. Regarding the study as a whole: About 40% of the roughly 160 known CMV-associated TCRbeta sequences appeared in CD4+ memory.

The V and J genes are TRBV10-2 and TRBJ2-3; possibly TRBD1 for D (5 bases). Sequenced input: memory CD4+ T cells from blood. The TCR originated in an adult in good health and CMV-seronegative. The CDR3 reads CASSESGVSADTQYF. The CDR3 nucleotides are TGCGCCAGCAGTGAGTCAGGGGTCAGCGCAGATACGCAGTATTTT.